One and the same sample provided the 3 T cell receptor beta chains below, sequenced in a study of blood T cell repertoires in COVID-19. Using immunoSEQ multiplex PCR, the repertoire was profiled, and TCRdb retains in-frame clones only, with some absent. In the table there are 70,000 or so clones, about 80% of which are singletons. The sequenced sample was peripheral blood. These receptor sequences come from a human donor in a cohort sampled during active COVID-19.

The V gene is TRBV5-6, the J gene TRBJ2-1, with a possible D match to TRBD2 (5 bases). Germline V gene lookup returns CDR1 SGHDT and CDR2 YYEEEE. This CDR3 is built from 13 residues. With 0 bases removed from V and 9 bases from J, the gap between germline ends came to 10 bases. As DNA, the CDR3 is TGTGCCAGCAGCTTGGTTGTGCTAGCTGAGCAGTTCTTC. As protein: CASSLVVLAEQFF.

The chain has TRBV7-8 and TRBJ2-5; possibly TRBD1 for D (5 bases). V was trimmed by 1 base and J by 7 bases, leaving 13 bases between them. Germline V gene data show CDR1 as SGHVS and CDR2 as FQNEAQ. This CDR3 region has 14 residues. The CDR3 DNA is TGTGCCAGCAGCTTAGTACAGGCACTTGGGACCCAGTACTTC. It specifies CASSLVQALGTQYF.

The V call is TRBV7-6, the J call TRBJ1-1; 7 bases map to TRBD1. V trimming: 1 base; J trimming: 3 bases; junction bases outside the gene matches: 8. In germline, CDR1 is SGHVS, CDR2 FNYEAQ. This CDR3 region has 16 residues. CDR3 sequence reads: CASSLGRGGADTEAFF. The CDR3 DNA is TGTGCCAGCAGCTTAGGGAGAGGGGGCGCCGACACTGAAGCTTTCTTT.